The T cell receptor beta chain described here comes from a study of cytomegalovirus exposure and HLA in healthy donors. Method: immunoSEQ multiplex PCR; TCRdb's copy keeps in-frame clones and lacks some. The table has more than 120,000 clones, around 86% seen once. This TCR was recovered from a man in his late teens or twenties in good health and CMV-seropositive. The specimen sequenced was PBMCs.

The CDR3 here is CASSGDSASGNTIYF. The DNA for the CDR3 is TGTGCCAGTAGCGGGGACAGCGCCTCTGGAAACACCATATATTTT. The chain has TRBV19 and TRBJ1-3, with 7 positions matching TRBD1. Germline CDR1 is LNHDA and CDR2 is SQIVND (reference sequence). This CDR3 spans 15 amino acids. V shed 6 bases, J shed 0 bases, and the junction held 5 bases outside the gene matches.